The 10 T cell receptor beta chains presented below share a single source sample, sequenced in a study of CD8+CD57+ T cells in acquired aplastic anemia. TCR beta VDJ combinations and CDR3 sequences were profiled from genomic DNA. TCRdb recomputed calls from the reads with MiXCR, one row per CDR3 protein. The sample records approximately 120,000 distinct CDR3 sequences, approximately 36% being singletons. CD8+CD57+ cell expansion had been shown by flow cytometry in patients chosen for sequencing. Material: sorted CD4+, CD8+, or CD8+CD57+ T cells (not recorded which) from PBMCs. All receptors derive from a human donor with aplastic anemia.

The table lists this clonotype with many counts. The rearrangement uses TRBV20-1 and TRBJ2-7, with 9 bases that match TRBD1. Per the germline V gene, CDR1 is DFQATT and CDR2 is SNEGSKA (reference sequence). Trimming removed 3 bases from V and 7 bases from J; junction bases left unmatched: 4. The CDR3 length is 12 residues. The CDR3 bases are TGCAGTGCTAGTTACAGGGGGCAAGAGCAGTACTTC. It codes for CSASYRGQEQYF.

In this sample, this clonotype turned up many times. The chain couples TRBV6-1 to TRBJ1-5; a possible D gene is TRBD1 (6 bases). The CDR3 covers 15 residues. The germline V gene encodes CDR1 MNHNS and CDR2 SASEGT. V lost 5 bases to trimming and J lost 6 bases, with 17 bases between them. For the CDR3, the DNA is TGTGCCAGCAGTCCGTCGACAGGTAGGAGTCAGCCCCAGCATTTT. This codes for CASSPSTGRSQPQHF.

This clonotype has ten or more counts. The rearrangement links TRBV19 to TRBJ1-1; D possibly corresponds to TRBD1 (6 bases). The V gene's germline CDR1 is LNHDA and CDR2 SQIVND (reference sequence). This CDR3 comprises 12 residues. The V and J ends lost 5 bases and 11 bases respectively, with 15 bases between them. CDR3: CASSSTGIWAFF. CDR3 nucleotides: TGTGCCAGTAGTTCGACAGGAATATGGGCTTTCTTT.

Worth noting for this clonotype: The junction differs from germline at one of its ends, possibly a read error. The genes are TRBV9 and TRBJ2-7; D uncertain. From germline, CDR1 is SGDLS and CDR2 YYNGEE. This CDR3 contains 14 residues. In DNA form, the CDR3 reads TGTGCCGGCAGCGTAGCTCCCCCCACCTACGAGCAGTACTTC. As protein: CAGSVAPPTYEQYF.

This clonotype was seen more than once but under ten times. Since a much larger clone is just one base distant, this may be a read error. This chain links TRBV2 with TRBJ1-1; 8 bases fit TRBD1. CDR1 is SNHLY and CDR2 is FYNNEI in the germline V gene. This CDR3 contains 13 residues. The CDR3 region has the DNA TGTGCCAGCATTAGACAGGGGAGAACTGGAGCTTTCTTT. This translates into CASIRQGRTGAFF.

This clonotype was seen many times. This sequence joins TRBV11-1 and TRBJ2-7; possible D gene TRBD1, 6 bases. The germline V gene encodes CDR1 SGHAT and CDR2 FQDESV (reference sequence). The CDR3 contains 13 residues. Trimming stripped 3 bases from V and 3 bases from J, with 9 bases between. The CDR3 bases are TGTGCCAGCAGCTTCGGACAGAGCTACGAGCAGTACGTC. It translates to CASSFGQSYEQYV.

This clonotype was seen at least ten times. The rearrangement joins TRBV5-1 to TRBJ2-2; D is ambiguous. Between the trimmed V and J ends, which lost 2 bases and 1 base, there was a span of 9 bases. The CDR3 runs to 15 residues. Germline values: CDR1 SGHRS, CDR2 YFSETQ. CDR3 nucleotide sequence: TGCGCCAGCAGCTTATGGCAGCGGAACACCGGGGAGCTGTTTTTT. Translating it yields CASSLWQRNTGELFF. The entire variable domain, with the rest obtained from reference TRBV5-1 and TRBJ2-2, is as follows: KAGVTQTPRYLIKTRGQQVTLSCSPISGHRSVSWYQQTPGQGLQFLFEYFSETQRNKGNFPGRFSGRQFSNSRSEMNVSTLELGDSALYLCASSLWQRNTGELFFGEGSRLTVL.

This chain connects TRBV19 to TRBJ1-2, with no clear D. The germline V gene has CDR1 LNHDA and CDR2 SQIVND (reference sequence). The CDR3 runs 12 residues. V was cut by 2 bases and J by 7 bases, with 8 bases left in between. The CDR3 loop reads CASSIRQAGYTF. The DNA of the CDR3 is TGTGCCAGTAGTATACGGCAGGCTGGCTACACCTTC.

The V call is TRBV20-1, the J call TRBJ2-7; perhaps TRBD2 as D (6 bases). This CDR3 contains 14 residues. Per germline, CDR1 DFQATT and CDR2 SNEGSKA (reference sequence). The V end was cut by 4 bases, the J end by 1 base, with 14 bases between. In DNA form, the CDR3 reads TGCAGTGCTAAAAGGGCCGGGAGTTCCTACGAGCAGTACTTC. It codes for CSAKRAGSSYEQYF.

Of note for this clonotype: A much larger clone differs by one base, so this may be a read error. The rearrangement links TRBV25-1 to TRBJ1-2; D remains ambiguous. This CDR3 comprises 10 residues. V gave up 1 base and J gave up 7 bases, with 1 base separating them. The germline V gene encodes CDR1 MGHDK and CDR2 SYGVNS. The DNA of the CDR3 is TGTGCCAGCAGTGAATCTGGCTACACCTTC. Protein sequence: CASSESGYTF.